This T cell receptor (beta chain) was profiled in a study of cytomegalovirus exposure and HLA in healthy donors. Researchers ran the PCR with 60 Vbeta and 13 Jbeta primers. The repertoire was sequenced with immunoSEQ multiplex PCR; TCRdb's copy has only in-frame clones and lacks some. The data show 100,000 to 150,000 clones, approximately 74% seen once. Study-wide results and limits: It was reported that the classifier diagnosed cytomegalovirus status with high specificity and sensitivity in both the original and validation cohorts. Altogether, 164 TCR beta chains were recorded as cytomegalovirus-associated.

V lost 0 bases to trimming and J lost 0 bases, with 9 bases between them. CDR3 size: 15 residues. The V gene's germline CDR1 is LNHDA and CDR2 SQIVND (reference sequence). As regards this clone: The antigen is unknown.

The chain combines TRBV19 with TRBJ2-7; the D gene is possibly TRBD2 (5 bases). Sequencing was done on a sample of PBMCs. The TCR was taken from a woman aged 45-59 years in good health and CMV-seropositive. CDR3 loop: CASSIDPGSSYEQYF. In DNA, the CDR3 is TGTGCCAGTAGTATAGATCCGGGAAGCTCCTACGAGCAGTACTTC.